Listed below are T cell receptor beta chains from one sample, sequenced in a study of Ad26.COV2.S vaccination and SARS-CoV-2 variants. The protocol was immunoSEQ multiplex PCR, while the TCRdb copy is restricted to in-frame clones and leaves out a portion. The repertoire holds 400,000 to 450,000 clones, with less than 95% as singletons. The source was peripheral blood, collected in a trial of Ad26.COV2.S vaccine versus placebo. These receptors were taken from a person aged 18-65 years who received the Ad26.COV2.S COVID-19 vaccine or a placebo. Each CDR3 is given with its conserved first and last residue. Fields, in order: clone size, V gene, J gene, D gene, CDR3 protein, CDR3 DNA. The D gene is left open where the match is weak. Clone size appears in some rows only: once, few, many, or a class for an expanded clone.

.	TRBV30	TRBJ1-3	.	CAATRALKSGNTIYF	TGTGCTGCAACACGGGCACTTAAGTCTGGAAACACCATATATTTT
.	TRBV20-1	TRBJ2-4	.	CSASWQGGKNIQYF	TGCAGTGCTAGTTGGCAGGGAGGCAAAAACATTCAGTACTTC
once	TRBV7-8	TRBJ2-7	.	CASSSSTGEGEQYF	TGTGCCAGCAGCTCGTCGACAGGGGAGGGCGAGCAGTACTTC
.	TRBV15	TRBJ1-2	TRBD1	CATSRERDSPVYGYTF	TGTGCCACCAGCAGAGAAAGGGACAGTCCTGTATATGGCTACACCTTC
.	TRBV27	TRBJ2-2	TRBD2	CASRRREGPSGELFF	TGTGCCAGCAGGCGCCGGGAGGGCCCCTCCGGGGAGCTGTTTTTT
many	TRBV7-2	TRBJ2-7	.	CASSFQGLKLSTREQYF	TGTGCCAGCAGCTTTCAAGGACTGAAACTATCAACCCGGGAGCAGTACTTC
.	TRBV6-5	TRBJ1-4	TRBD1	CASITRGPNEKLFF	TGTGCCAGCATTACTAGGGGGCCCAATGAAAAACTGTTTTTT
.	TRBV11-1	TRBJ2-1	.	CASSPLTGYNEQFF	TGTGCCAGCAGCCCCCTAACAGGTTACAATGAGCAGTTCTTC
.	TRBV19	TRBJ2-2	.	CASSIEVNTGELFF	TGTGCCAGTAGTATAGAGGTGAACACCGGGGAGCTGTTTTTT
few	TRBV28	TRBJ1-2	.	CASSLIAAGGYGYTF	TGTGCCAGCAGTTTGATCGCCGCAGGCGGCTATGGCTACACCTTC
.	TRBV5-5	TRBJ1-5	.	CASSLHAGANQPQHF	TGTGCCAGCAGCTTGCATGCAGGGGCCAATCAGCCCCAGCATTTT
few	TRBV15	TRBJ2-1	TRBD2	CATSSRLAGGKISYNEQFF	TGTGCCACCAGCAGCCGACTAGCGGGAGGGAAAATCTCCTACAATGAGCAGTTCTTC
.	TRBV9	TRBJ1-3	.	CASSVGEVGNTIYF	TGTGCCAGCAGCGTCGGCGAGGTTGGAAACACCATATATTTT
.	TRBV28	TRBJ1-6	.	CASSLGRGGSPLHF	TGTGCCAGCAGTTTAGGGCGAGGGGGTTCACCCCTCCACTTT
.	TRBV28	TRBJ1-4	.	CASSYEVGVNEKLFF	TGTGCCAGCAGTTATGAGGTGGGGGTGAATGAAAAACTGTTTTTT
.	TRBV15	TRBJ2-7	.	CATSRESGAYEQYF	TGTGCCACCAGCAGAGAGAGCGGCGCCTACGAGCAGTACTTC
.	TRBV12-3/TRBV12-4	TRBJ2-5	.	CASSPGPQETQYF	TGTGCCAGCAGTCCGGGACCACAAGAGACCCAGTACTTC
few	TRBV27	TRBJ2-3	.	CASSPARGRAGTDTQYF	TGTGCCAGCAGTCCGGCTAGGGGGAGGGCTGGTACAGATACGCAGTATTTT
.	TRBV2	TRBJ1-5	TRBD1	CASSGDRYDQPQHF	TGTGCCAGCAGTGGGGACAGGTACGATCAGCCCCAGCATTTT
.	TRBV11-2	TRBJ2-1	TRBD2	CASSYRLAGEYNEQFF	TGTGCCAGCAGCTATAGACTAGCGGGAGAATACAATGAGCAGTTCTTC
.	TRBV29-1	TRBJ2-3	TRBD2	CSVEERLAGTDTQYF	TGCAGCGTTGAAGAACGACTAGCGGGCACAGATACGCAGTATTTT
.	TRBV5-1	TRBJ1-1	TRBD1	CASSRTGASEAFF	TGCGCCAGCAGCCGGACAGGGGCGTCTGAAGCTTTCTTT
.	TRBV5-1	TRBJ2-1	TRBD2	CASSLAWGGSGYNEQFF	TGCGCCAGCAGCTTGGCGTGGGGCGGGAGTGGATACAATGAGCAGTTCTTC
.	TRBV6-4	TRBJ1-2	.	CASRIRDTEYGYTF	TGTGCCAGCAGAATCCGGGACACGGAATATGGCTACACCTTC
.	TRBV6-6	TRBJ2-1	.	CASSDPSASYNEQFF	TGTGCCAGCAGTGACCCTAGCGCCTCCTACAATGAGCAGTTCTTC
.	TRBV5-1	TRBJ2-7	TRBD2	CASSLEGLAGAYEQYF	TGCGCCAGCAGCTTGGAGGGACTAGCGGGAGCCTACGAGCAGTACTTC
.	TRBV18	TRBJ2-7	TRBD1	CASSLQQQGGEQYF	TGTGCCAGCTCACTACAACAACAGGGGGGCGAGCAGTACTTC
.	TRBV2	TRBJ1-1	.	CASSTYSETEAFF	TGTGCCAGCAGTACCTACAGTGAGACTGAAGCTTTCTTT
.	TRBV19	TRBJ2-7	.	CASRASSSYEQYF	TGTGCCAGTAGGGCTTCGAGCTCCTACGAGCAGTACTTC
.	TRBV27	TRBJ2-2	.	CASRRRGRENTGELFF	TGTGCCAGCAGGCGGAGGGGGCGCGAGAACACCGGGGAGCTGTTTTTT
few	TRBV4-3	TRBJ2-7	TRBD1	CASSQRTGTEQYF	TGCGCCAGCAGCCAAAGGACAGGGACCGAGCAGTACTTC
.	TRBV28	TRBJ2-3	.	CASSLSYSSTDTQYF	TGTGCCAGCAGTTTGAGCTATTCTAGCACAGATACGCAGTATTTT
few	TRBV7-9	TRBJ2-7	.	CASTLSLGRVEQYF	TGTGCCAGCACCCTTTCCTTGGGGCGCGTCGAGCAGTACTTC
.	TRBV30	TRBJ1-5	.	CAWSAPRTKKGNQPQHF	TGTGCCTGGAGTGCCCCAAGGACAAAGAAGGGCAATCAGCCCCAGCATTTT
.	TRBV19	TRBJ2-3	.	CASSAGSSRGGTDTQYF	TGTGCCAGTAGTGCCGGATCGTCTAGGGGAGGCACAGATACGCAGTATTTT
.	TRBV19	TRBJ1-5	.	CASSIWQGTAHQPQHF	TGTGCCAGTAGTATCTGGCAGGGCACGGCGCATCAGCCCCAGCATTTT
.	TRBV9	TRBJ2-1	TRBD2	CASSVLAESSYNEQFF	TGTGCCAGCAGCGTACTAGCGGAGAGCTCCTACAATGAGCAGTTCTTC
.	TRBV28	TRBJ1-5	.	CASRSRGEGNQPQHF	TGTGCCAGCAGATCCCGGGGAGAGGGCAATCAGCCCCAGCATTTT
.	TRBV19	TRBJ1-2	.	CASSIDQGGYGYTF	TGTGCCAGTAGTATAGACCAGGGTGGCTATGGCTACACCTTC
.	TRBV5-4	TRBJ2-3	.	CASSVPGTDTQYF	TGTGCCAGCAGCGTACCAGGCACAGATACGCAGTATTTT
.	TRBV30	TRBJ2-2	.	CAWSVHIGELFF	TGTGCCTGGAGTGTACATATCGGGGAGCTGTTTTTT
.	TRBV24-1	TRBJ1-5	.	CATSDPDQPQHF	TGTGCCACCAGTGACCCGGATCAGCCCCAGCATTTT
.	TRBV14	TRBJ2-5	TRBD2	CASSTRLAGGVETQYF	TGTGCCAGCAGCACCCGACTAGCGGGAGGGGTGGAGACCCAGTACTTC
.	TRBV3-1/TRBV3-2	TRBJ2-1	.	CASSPTGNEQFF	TGTGCCAGCAGCCCAACGGGAAATGAGCAGTTCTTC
.	TRBV6-2/TRBV6-3	TRBJ2-2	.	CASSYSTGELFF	TGTGCCAGCAGTTACTCCACCGGGGAGCTGTTTTTT
.	TRBV7-9	TRBJ2-2	.	CASTIGTDTTGELFF	TGTGCCAGCACCATAGGAACGGATACCACCGGGGAGCTGTTTTTT
.	TRBV19	TRBJ2-7	.	CASSIKRGDYEQYF	TGTGCCAGTAGTATAAAACGAGGGGACTACGAGCAGTACTTC
.	TRBV5-3	TRBJ1-2	.	CAREGNNYGYTF	TGTGCCAGAGAAGGGAACAACTATGGCTACACCTTC
.	TRBV25-1	TRBJ2-7	.	CASSDPRGLSSYEQYF	TGTGCCAGCAGTGATCCCAGGGGCCTCTCCTCCTACGAGCAGTACTTC
.	TRBV6-4	TRBJ2-1	.	CASSEDSYNEQFF	TGTGCCAGCAGTGAAGACTCCTACAATGAGCAGTTCTTC
.	TRBV28	TRBJ2-7	TRBD1	CATLSPTGWEQYF	TGTGCCACCCTTTCTCCGACAGGGTGGGAGCAGTACTTC
.	TRBV19	TRBJ2-7	TRBD1	CASSTGQNYEQYF	TGTGCCAGTAGCACGGGACAGAACTACGAGCAGTACTTC
once	TRBV28	TRBJ2-7	.	CASSPGLIYEQYF	TGTGCCAGCAGTCCCGGACTGATCTACGAGCAGTACTTC
.	TRBV20-1	TRBJ2-7	TRBD2	CSASETSGSPAYEQYF	TGCAGTGCTAGTGAGACTAGCGGGAGCCCCGCCTACGAGCAGTACTTC
once	TRBV9	TRBJ2-1	.	CASSVGGPNEQFF	TGTGCCAGCAGCGTGGGCGGGCCCAATGAGCAGTTCTTC